This TCR beta chain was sequenced in a study of shared clonotypes between healthy human individuals. Looking at the study overall: Plates per donor: three CD4 naive, three CD4 memory, two CD8 naive, one CD8 memory. Study observations and caveats: On the whole, naive subsets had larger estimated richness than memory subsets had. Shared clonotypes: 4.5% to 5% naive CD4, approximately 3.4% naive CD8, roughly 2.4% memory CD4, approximately 0.41% memory CD8.

Libraries were prepared by immunoSEQ multiplex PCR; TCRdb keeps only in-frame clonotypes and omits some of them. The table shows some 2.1 million clones, with 80% to 95% occurring only once. Concerning this clone: Its antigen is not identified.

CD45RO-negative cells were positively selected for CCR7, leaving out terminally differentiated effector memory CD45RA+ cells. The donors, all of them Caucasian adults, lived in Nashville, Tennessee. Germline V gene sequence: CDR1 SGHDN, CDR2 FVKESK. The V end was cut by 4 bases, the J end by 8 bases, with 8 bases between. The CDR3 length is 12 residues. The origin of this receptor is a man aged 18 to 35 in good health. Some clones in this sample may be carry-over from other donors' samples. Sequenced material: naive CD8+ T cells from PBMCs. The chain links TRBV14 to TRBJ2-2; D is undetermined. Written as DNA, the CDR3 is TGTGCCAGCAGCCCCTGGTGGGGGGAGCTGTTTTTT. Translating gives CASSPWWGELFF.